The 2 T cell receptor beta chains listed next were all sequenced from one sample in a study of T cell changes during pregnancy in multiple sclerosis. The repertoire was sequenced with immunoSEQ multiplex PCR; TCRdb's copy has only in-frame clones and lacks some. Counted here are around 50,000 clones, around 94% occurring once; the ten biggest clones make up more than 0.45%. Sequenced material: CD4+ T cells from peripheral blood mononuclear cells, taken in the first trimester of pregnancy. The receptors shown here come from a female donor with multiple sclerosis, enrolled in a pregnancy study.

This chain uses TRBV11-3 with TRBJ2-2; 7 bases line up with TRBD1. Germline V gene lookup returns CDR1 SGHNT and CDR2 YENEEA. The CDR3 runs 17 residues. Trimming cost V 1 base and J 0 bases; bases outside gene matches: 5. CDR3 protein: CASSLVAGTANTGELFF. The CDR3 region has the DNA TGTGCCAGCAGCTTAGTAGCCGGGACAGCGAACACCGGGGAGCTGTTTTTT.

The chain employs TRBV9 and TRBJ2-1; TRBD1 matches at 7 bases. Germline lookup yields CDR1 SGDLS and CDR2 YYNGEE. V trimming: 0 bases; J trimming: 4 bases; junction bases outside the gene matches: 7. CDR3 size: 16 residues. CDR3 bases: TGTGCCAGCAGCGTAGATGAGGGGGCACTATACAATGAGCAGTTCTTC. It codes for CASSVDEGALYNEQFF.